This T cell receptor beta chain was found in a study of blood T cells in healthy people across ages. Every sample gave at least 6 micrograms of total RNA when it was extracted. Using a J-beta primer mix together with a sample-barcoded 5' primer, a second PCR was run for roughly 7 to 12 cycles. Each CDR3 protein is one row after TCRdb ran MiXCR on the 5' RACE reads. The sample shows 1.5 million to 2 million distinct CDR3 sequences, over 25% of them seen only once. Whole-study results and caveats: Diversity was higher, and naive CD4+ cells more numerous, in long-lived donors than in aged donors. Since the PBMCs were unsorted, naive and antigen-experienced cells could not be conclusively compared.

This clonotype occurred a few times. Its antigen is currently unknown. The CDR3 spans 11 residues. CDR1 is SEHNR and CDR2 is FQNEAQ in the germline V gene (reference sequence). V lost 1 base and J 8 bases, leaving 5 bases between the germline ends. The chain has TRBV7-9 and TRBJ1-2; D not resolved. The clonotype originates from a woman under 40 in good health. Sequenced material: blood. CDR3 residues: CASSLEWGYTF. The DNA of the CDR3 is TGTGCCAGCAGCTTAGAATGGGGCTACACCTTC.